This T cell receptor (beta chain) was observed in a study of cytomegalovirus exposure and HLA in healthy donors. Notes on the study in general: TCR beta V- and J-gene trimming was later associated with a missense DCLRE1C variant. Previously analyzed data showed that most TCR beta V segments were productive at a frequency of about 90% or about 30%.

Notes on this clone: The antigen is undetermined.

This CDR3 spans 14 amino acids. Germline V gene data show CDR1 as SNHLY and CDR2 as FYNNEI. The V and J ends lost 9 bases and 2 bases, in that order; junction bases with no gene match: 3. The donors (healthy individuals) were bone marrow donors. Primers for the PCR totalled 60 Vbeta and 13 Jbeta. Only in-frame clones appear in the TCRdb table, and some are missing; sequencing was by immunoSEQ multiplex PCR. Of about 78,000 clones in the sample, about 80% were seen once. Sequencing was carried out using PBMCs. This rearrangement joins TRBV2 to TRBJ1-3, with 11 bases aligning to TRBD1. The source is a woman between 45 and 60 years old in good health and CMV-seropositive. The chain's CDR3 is CARGQGATGNTIYF. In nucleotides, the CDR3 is TGTGCCAGAGGACAGGGGGCAACTGGAAACACCATATATTTT.